The source of this T cell receptor (beta chain) is a study of T cells in Graves' hyperthyroidism and ophthalmopathy (dated by TCRdb to about 2019). For the study in its entirety: Peripheral blood samples were taken at initial diagnosis, before any treatment was given. After sampling, hyperthyroidism patients received methimazole starting at 30 mg daily, and ophthalmopathy patients received high-dose intravenous methylprednisolone. An independent validation cohort of 18 to 20 hyperthyroidism patients and 15 or so patients who later progressed to ophthalmopathy tested prospective prediction of ophthalmopathy. A discovery cohort of 95 to 100 patients, about 40 with Graves' ophthalmopathy and 57 with stable Graves' hyperthyroidism, was used to find distinguishing TCR V-J signatures. The paper describes TCR Vbeta CDR3 sequencing of 140 or so peripheral blood samples, made up of 43 ophthalmopathy patients, around 73 hyperthyroidism patients and roughly 17 progressor patients. In addition, the study compared T-cell repertoires in thyroid tissue and in blood from several Graves' hyperthyroidism patients. The 75 to 100 discovery patients were divided at random into training and test sets in a 7:3 ratio.

Broad study findings and their caveats: A model built on a 13 V-J signature distinguished ophthalmopathy from stable hyperthyroidism, reaching approximately 89% sensitivity and around 82% specificity in cross-validation and 80%/75% in testing. Most expanded thyroid clonotypes (frequency above 0.001) were also detected in blood, a finding suggesting that blood repertoires may reflect thyroid immune responses. During validation, the model predicted progression to ophthalmopathy a median of approximately 6 months ahead of onset, with around 70% sensitivity and roughly 75% specificity. Sample size was not statistically predetermined, and investigators were not blinded to group allocation.

Relative to germline, V is 4 bases shorter and J is 1 base shorter, with 30 bases between their ends. CDR1 and CDR2, per the germline V gene, are SQVTM and ANQGSEA. Spanning cysteine to phenylalanine, the CDR3 consists of 20 amino acids. Only CDR3 DNA remains: 60 bases, in frame from the first base. This clonotype turned up a few times. Its specific antigen is unknown. Base qualities are not at hand, and no much larger clone is one base apart. The TCR beta CDR3 regions were amplified from RNA transcripts. A first-round RT-PCR of the TCR CDR3 used the HTBI primer set with the Qiagen OneStep RT-PCR kit. A second multiplex PCR round built the libraries, followed by size selection and purification. Paired-end sequencing of the libraries was performed with 100 bp reads on an Illumina HiSeq2000. As for the authors' bioinformatics: SOAPnuke was used to process the raw data, throwing out any read that contained adapters or uncalled bases, had a mean Phred below 15, or lacked an exact constant-primer or identifier match. COPE v1.2.5 was used to merge the high-quality paired reads, and each unique nucleotide sequence was defined as a clonotype. MiTCR v1.1 was used to align clonotypes to the IMGT TRBV, TRBD and TRBJ reference segments. The analysis included only V-J combinations with a frequency above 0.0001, which together covered more than 99% of the repertoires. The TCS score was defined as the ratio of F50 (clonal expansion) to E x V (chaos), calculated using BLOSUM62-based TCRdist between CDR3 peptides within each V-J. Welch's t-statistics and random forest reduced roughly 530 V-J features to roughly 13, which were used in a naive Bayes classifier (R e1071). TCRdb reprocessing: public reads trimmed at Q25 with fastp, clones called with MiXCR, in-frame beta chains kept. CDR3 protein duplicates are merged, each entry listing the most common genes and DNA. TCRdb assigned the V and J calls; the authors' analysis was not used. The sample table contains a few hundred thousand distinct CDR3 sequences; only one count was recorded for more than 13% of them. The ten largest clones capture less than 35% of the sample.

Graves' hyperthyroidism was defined as stable when no progression to ophthalmopathy occurred over 18 months of follow-up. Hyperthyroidism patients were newly diagnosed, had a disease duration of under 2 months, and were aged 18 to 65 years. Patients with uncontrolled infections, other autoimmune diseases, pregnancy or lactation were excluded. Diagnoses were established on the basis of clinical symptoms, serum thyroxine and TRAb, thyroid ultrasound, and orbital computed tomography. PBMCs were separated from 10 ml of fresh peripheral blood using Ficoll-Paque density gradient centrifugation. Trizol reagent was used to extract total RNA, and RNA quality was then checked on an Agilent 2100 Bioanalyzer.

Sequencing used blood. The V gene is TRBV29-1 and the J gene is TRBJ2-3; the D gene is perhaps TRBD1 or TRBD2, each of them matching over 6 bases. This TCR was recovered from a woman in her twenties or thirties with Graves' hyperthyroidism. CDR3 protein: CSVVFVLGTQLGGGTDTQYF. The DNA reads as follows: TGCAGCGTTGTCTTCGTTTTAGGGACTCAGTTGGGGGGCGGCACAGATACGCAGTATTTT.